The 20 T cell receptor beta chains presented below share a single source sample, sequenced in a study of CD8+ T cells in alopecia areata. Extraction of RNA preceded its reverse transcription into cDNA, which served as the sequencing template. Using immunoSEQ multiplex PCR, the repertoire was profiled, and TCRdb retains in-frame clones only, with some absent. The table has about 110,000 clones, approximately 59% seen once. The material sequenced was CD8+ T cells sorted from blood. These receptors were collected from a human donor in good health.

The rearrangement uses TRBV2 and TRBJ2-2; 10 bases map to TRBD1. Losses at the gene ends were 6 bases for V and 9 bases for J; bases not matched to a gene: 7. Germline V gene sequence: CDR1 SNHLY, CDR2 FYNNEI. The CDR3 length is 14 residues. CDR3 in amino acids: CASRGQGSPRELFF. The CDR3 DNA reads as TGTGCCAGCAGGGGACAGGGGTCCCCCAGGGAGCTGTTTTTT.

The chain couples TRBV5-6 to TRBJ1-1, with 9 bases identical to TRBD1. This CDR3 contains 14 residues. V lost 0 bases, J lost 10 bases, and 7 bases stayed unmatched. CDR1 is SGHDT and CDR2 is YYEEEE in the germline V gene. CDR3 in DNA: TGTGCCAGCAGCTTGGGGACAGGGGCCTCGGGAGCTTTCTTT. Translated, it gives CASSLGTGASGAFF.

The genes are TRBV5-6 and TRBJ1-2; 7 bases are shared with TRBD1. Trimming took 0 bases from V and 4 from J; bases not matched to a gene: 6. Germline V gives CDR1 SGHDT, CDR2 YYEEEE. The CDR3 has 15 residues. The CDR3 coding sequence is TGTGCCAGCAGCTTGGGCACAGGGGAAGCCTATGGCTACACCTTC. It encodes CASSLGTGEAYGYTF.

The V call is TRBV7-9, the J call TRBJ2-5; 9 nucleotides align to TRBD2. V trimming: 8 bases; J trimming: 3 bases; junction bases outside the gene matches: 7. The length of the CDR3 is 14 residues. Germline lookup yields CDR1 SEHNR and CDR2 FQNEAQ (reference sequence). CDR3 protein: CASEVVAGEETQYF. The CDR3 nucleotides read TGTGCCAGCGAGGTAGTAGCGGGGGAAGAGACCCAGTACTTC.

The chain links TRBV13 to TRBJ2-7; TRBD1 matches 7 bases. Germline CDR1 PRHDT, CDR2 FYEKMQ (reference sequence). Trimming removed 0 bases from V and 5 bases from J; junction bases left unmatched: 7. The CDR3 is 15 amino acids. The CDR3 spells CASSLGRQGGHEQYF. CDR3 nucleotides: TGTGCCAGCAGCTTAGGCCGACAGGGCGGCCACGAGCAGTACTTC.

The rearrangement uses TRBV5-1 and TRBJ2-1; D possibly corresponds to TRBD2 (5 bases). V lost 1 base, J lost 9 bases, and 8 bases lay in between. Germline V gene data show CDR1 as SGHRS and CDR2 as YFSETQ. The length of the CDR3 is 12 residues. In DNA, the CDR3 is TGCGCCAGCAGCTTGTCGGAGGTTGAGCAGTTCTTC. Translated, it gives CASSLSEVEQFF.

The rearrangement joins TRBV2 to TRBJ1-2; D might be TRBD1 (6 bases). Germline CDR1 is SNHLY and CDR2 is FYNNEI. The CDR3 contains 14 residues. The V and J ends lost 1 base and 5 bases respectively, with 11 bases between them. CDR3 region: CASSEGRGPYGYTF. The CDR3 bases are TGTGCCAGCAGTGAAGGCAGGGGCCCTTATGGCTACACCTTC.

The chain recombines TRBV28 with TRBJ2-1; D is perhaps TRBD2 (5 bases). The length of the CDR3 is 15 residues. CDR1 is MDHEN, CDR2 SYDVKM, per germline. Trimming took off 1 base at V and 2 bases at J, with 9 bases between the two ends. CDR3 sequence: CASSLLRAAYNEQFF. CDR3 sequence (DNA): TGTGCCAGCAGTTTATTGAGGGCCGCCTACAATGAGCAGTTCTTC. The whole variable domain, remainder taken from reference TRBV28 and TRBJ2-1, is DVKVTQSSRYLVKRTGEKVFLECVQDMDHENMFWYRQDPGLGLRLIYFSYDVKMKEKGDIPEGYSVSREKKERFSLILESASTNQTSMYLCASSLLRAAYNEQFFGPGTRLTVL.

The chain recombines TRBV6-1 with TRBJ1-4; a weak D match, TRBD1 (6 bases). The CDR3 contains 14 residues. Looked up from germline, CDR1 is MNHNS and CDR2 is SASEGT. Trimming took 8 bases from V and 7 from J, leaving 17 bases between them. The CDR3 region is CASGGQGSGEKLFF. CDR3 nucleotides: TGTGCCAGCGGTGGCCAGGGGAGTGGTGAAAAACTGTTTTTT.

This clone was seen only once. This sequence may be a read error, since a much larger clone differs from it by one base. CDR3 protein: CASSPGQSNSPLHF. DNA of the CDR3: TGTGCCAGCAGCCCGGGACAGTCTAATTCACCCCTCCACTTT. The chain links TRBV13 to TRBJ1-6; 7 nucleotides align to TRBD1. Germline V CDR1 and CDR2: PRHDT, FYEKMQ (reference sequence). The CDR3 totals 14 residues. The V segment lost 5 bases and the J segment 6 bases; nucleotides outside the gene matches: 4.

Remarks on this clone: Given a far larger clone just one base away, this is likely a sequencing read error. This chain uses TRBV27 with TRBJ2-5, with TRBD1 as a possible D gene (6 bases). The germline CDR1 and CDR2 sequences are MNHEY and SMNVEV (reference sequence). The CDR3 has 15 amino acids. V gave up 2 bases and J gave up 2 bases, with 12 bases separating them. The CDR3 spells CASSLGGRQQETQYF. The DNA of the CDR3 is TGTGCCAGCAGTTTAGGGGGCAGGCAACAAGAGACCCAGTACTTC.

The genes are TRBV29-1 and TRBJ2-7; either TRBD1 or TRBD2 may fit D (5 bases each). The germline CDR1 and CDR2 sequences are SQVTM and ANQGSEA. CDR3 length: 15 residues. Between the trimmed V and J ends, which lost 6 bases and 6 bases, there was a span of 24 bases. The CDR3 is CSVARGVGRNGEQYF. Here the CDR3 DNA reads TGCAGCGTCGCCCGAGGGGTAGGCAGGAACGGCGAGCAGTACTTC.

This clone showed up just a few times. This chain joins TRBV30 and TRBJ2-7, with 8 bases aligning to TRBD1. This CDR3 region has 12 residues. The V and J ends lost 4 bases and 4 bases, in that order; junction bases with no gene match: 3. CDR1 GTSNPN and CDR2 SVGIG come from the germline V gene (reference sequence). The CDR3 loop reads CAWTQGGYEQYF. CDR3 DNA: TGTGCCTGGACACAGGGGGGATACGAGCAGTACTTC.

The CDR3 loop is CAWSELGYGYTF. CDR3 in DNA: TGTGCCTGGAGTGAATTGGGGTATGGCTACACCTTC. The rearrangement links TRBV30 to TRBJ1-2; D gene uncertain. In germline, CDR1 is GTSNPN, CDR2 SVGIG (reference sequence). V lost 1 base and J lost 5, with 8 bases in between. CDR3 size: 12 residues. Using reference TRBV30 and TRBJ1-2 for the parts outside the CDR3, the full variable domain is SQTIHQWPATLVQPVGSPLSLECTVEGTSNPNLYWYRQAAGRGLQLLFYSVGIGQISSEVPQNLSASRPQDRQFILSSKKLLLSDSGFYLCAWSELGYGYTFGSGTRLTVV.

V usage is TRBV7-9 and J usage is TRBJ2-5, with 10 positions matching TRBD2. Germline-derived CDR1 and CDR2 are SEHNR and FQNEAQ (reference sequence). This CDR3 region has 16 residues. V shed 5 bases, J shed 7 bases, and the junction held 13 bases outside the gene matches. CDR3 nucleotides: TGTGCCAGCAGCCCCCCGGGGCTAGCGGGGGAAGGGACCCAGTACTTC. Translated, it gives CASSPPGLAGEGTQYF.

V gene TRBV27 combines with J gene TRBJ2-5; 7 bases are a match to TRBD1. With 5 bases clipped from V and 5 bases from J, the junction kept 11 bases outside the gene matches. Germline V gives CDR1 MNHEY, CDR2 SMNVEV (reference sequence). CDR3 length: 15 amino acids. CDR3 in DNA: TGTGCCAGCAGTCTCCGACAGGGCCGGATCGAGACCCAGTACTTC. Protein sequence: CASSLRQGRIETQYF.

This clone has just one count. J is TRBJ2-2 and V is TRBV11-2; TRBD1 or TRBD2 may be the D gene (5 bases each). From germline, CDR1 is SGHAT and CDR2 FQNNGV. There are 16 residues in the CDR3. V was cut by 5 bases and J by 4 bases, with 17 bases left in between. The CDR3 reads CASSGLVGASTGELFF. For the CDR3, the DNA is TGTGCCAGCAGCGGCTTAGTCGGGGCTAGCACCGGGGAGCTGTTTTTT. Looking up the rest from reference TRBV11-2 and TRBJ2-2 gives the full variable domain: EAGVAQSPRYKIIEKRQSVAFWCNPISGHATLYWYQQILGQGPKLLIQFQNNGVVDDSQLPKDRFSAERLKGVDSTLKIQPAKLEDSAVYLCASSGLVGASTGELFFGEGSRLTVL.

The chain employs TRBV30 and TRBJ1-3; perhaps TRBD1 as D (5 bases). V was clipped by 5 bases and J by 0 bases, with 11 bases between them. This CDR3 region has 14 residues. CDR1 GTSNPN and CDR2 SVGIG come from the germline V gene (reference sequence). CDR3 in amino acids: CAWAPGTSGNTIYF. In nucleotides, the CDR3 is TGTGCCTGGGCCCCAGGGACCTCTGGAAACACCATATATTTT.

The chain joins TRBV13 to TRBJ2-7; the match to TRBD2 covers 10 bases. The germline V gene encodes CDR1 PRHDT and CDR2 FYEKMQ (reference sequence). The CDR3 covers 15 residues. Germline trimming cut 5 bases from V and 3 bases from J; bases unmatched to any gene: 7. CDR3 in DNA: TGTGCCAGCAGCCCTAGCGGGGGTGAGCGCTACGAGCAGTACTTC. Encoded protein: CASSPSGGERYEQYF.

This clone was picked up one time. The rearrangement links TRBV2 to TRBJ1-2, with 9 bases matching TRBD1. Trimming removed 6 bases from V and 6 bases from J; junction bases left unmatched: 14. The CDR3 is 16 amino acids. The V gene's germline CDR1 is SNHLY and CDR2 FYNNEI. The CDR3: CASRAFNTGGGDGYTF. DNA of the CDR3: TGTGCCAGCAGGGCCTTCAATACAGGGGGCGGGGATGGCTACACCTTC.